Sequencing of this T cell receptor beta chain was carried out in a study of blood T cells in healthy people across ages (dated by TCRdb to between 2014 and 2016). Describing the broader study: Template switching captured roughly one uniquely barcoded TCR beta cDNA molecule per two T cells in model experiments. Donors were grouped into four age groups: young (average approximately 15 years), middle-aged (approximately 41), aged (62) and long-lived (about 89). Donors of different ages were randomly distributed across sequencing lanes to avoid experimental bias. Using deep sequencing normalized with unique cDNA molecular identifiers, the study measured how TCR beta repertoire diversity changes with age. Two additional independent replicas of 1 million unique cDNA reads from the same blood draw were analyzed for two donors (one aged 18 to 30 and one aged 80 or older). Summary of the overall study and its limitations: The percentage of naive T cells measured by flow cytometry correlated strongly with observed TCR beta diversity. Because the CMV infection status of the donors was unknown, age-related changes in expanded clonotypes may potentially have been confounded. Conclusive comparison of naive and antigen-experienced compartments was prevented by the profiling of bulk unsorted PBMCs. Compared with the aged group, the long-lived group had more naive CD4+ T cells, fewer expanded clones and increased TCR diversity, suggesting age selection. Observed TCR beta diversity per million T cells fell roughly linearly with age, and a significant reduction was already apparent by age around 36. Estimates of total diversity from one million sequenced T cells were regarded as lower bounds and underestimates.

Comments on this clonotype: No antigen is known for it. One end of the junction does not line up with germline, which may come from a read error.

Receptors were amplified or captured by 5' RACE. The sequencer was an Illumina HiSeq 2500. A second PCR of 7 to 11 cycles was run with a J-beta primer mix and a sample-barcoded 5' primer. A unique molecular identifier was introduced onto each TCR beta cDNA molecule by a template-switch 5' adaptor carrying 12 random nucleotides. At least 3 million CDR3-containing paired-end reads were obtained from each sample. First-strand cDNA was synthesized from all RNA with the Mint cDNA synthesis kit, primed by a TRBC-specific oligonucleotide. All cDNA was treated with uracil-DNA glycosylase and then went through a first 18-cycle PCR with the universal primers M1SS and BC2_uni_R. On the authors' methods: Normalization of each sample was performed by random selection of 1 million high-quality reads, each carrying a distinct molecular identifier. Reads with shared molecular identifiers were discarded instead of being binned into consensus sequences. CDR3 identification, clonotype clustering and error correction used MiTCR with a Q25 quality threshold and the strictest error-elimination algorithm. A nonparametric unseen species model using Euler transformation provided a lower-bound estimate of total TCR beta diversity. TCRdb reran the public reads through fastp at Q25 and MiXCR, keeping productive beta chains. Each CDR3 protein appears once, grouped with its most common genes and DNA. V and J calls and clone size were set by TCRdb, not the authors. A total of 1.5 million to 2 million distinct CDR3 sequences appear in this sample, about 30% of them only once. Of the sample, about 8% is held by the ten largest clones.

The CDR3 sequence holds 15 residues, the cysteine and phenylalanine included. CDR3 DNA only is kept here, 45 bases in frame from base 1. CDR1 and CDR2, per the germline V gene (reference sequence), are DFQATT and SNEGSKA. The donors were 40 or so Caucasian individuals from Russia, aged 6 to 90 years, who were systemically healthy. Ten milliliters of peripheral blood were drawn from each donor into EDTA-treated Vacutainer tubes. PBMCs were isolated by Ficoll-Paque density-gradient centrifugation, with at least 6 million obtained per sample. Total RNA was extracted from PBMCs with Trizol reagent, with at least 5.5 micrograms obtained per sample. Naive CD45RAhigh/CD27high T cell percentages were measured by flow cytometry on a PBMC aliquot from every donor.

Recombination linked TRBV20-1 to TRBJ1-1; 9 central nucleotides agree with TRBD1. This clonotype was obtained from a woman aged 30 to 39 in good health. The sample taken for sequencing was blood. The CDR3 protein: CSAPPWDREDTEVFF. The nucleotide sequence is given as TGCAGTGCTCCCCCGTGGGACAGGGAGGACACTGAAGTTTTCTTT.